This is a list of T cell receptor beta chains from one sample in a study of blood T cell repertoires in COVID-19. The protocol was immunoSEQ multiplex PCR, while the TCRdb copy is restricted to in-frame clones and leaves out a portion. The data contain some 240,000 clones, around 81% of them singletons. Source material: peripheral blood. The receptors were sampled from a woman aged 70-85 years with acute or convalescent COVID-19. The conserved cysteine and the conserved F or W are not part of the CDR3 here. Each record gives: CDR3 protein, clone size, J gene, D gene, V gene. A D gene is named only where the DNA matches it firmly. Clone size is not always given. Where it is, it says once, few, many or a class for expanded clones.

CDR3 protein: ASSPAGRSYT
clone size: .
J gene: TRBJ1-2
D gene: .
V gene: TRBV11-2

CDR3 protein: AKGPRVHDEQY
clone size: .
J gene: TRBJ2-7
D gene: .
V gene: TRBV6-4

CDR3 protein: ASSPPGRGGEKLF
clone size: .
J gene: TRBJ1-4
D gene: .
V gene: TRBV18

CDR3 protein: ASSLGQGARETQY
clone size: .
J gene: TRBJ2-5
D gene: TRBD1
V gene: TRBV5-6

CDR3 protein: ASIPGQGRNTIY
clone size: .
J gene: TRBJ1-3
D gene: TRBD1
V gene: TRBV7-8

CDR3 protein: ASSYVGAGASGFSGELF
clone size: once
J gene: TRBJ2-2
D gene: TRBD2
V gene: TRBV6-2/TRBV6-3

CDR3 protein: ASGPSGESGYT
clone size: .
J gene: TRBJ1-2
D gene: .
V gene: TRBV12-5

CDR3 protein: ASSLNGQGPNEQF
clone size: .
J gene: TRBJ2-1
D gene: TRBD1
V gene: TRBV18

CDR3 protein: ASSHEANGGIYEQY
clone size: .
J gene: TRBJ2-7
D gene: TRBD2
V gene: TRBV3-1/TRBV3-2

CDR3 protein: ASSYSRQAHYEQY
clone size: .
J gene: TRBJ2-7
D gene: .
V gene: TRBV6-5

CDR3 protein: ASKATAEYTEAF
clone size: .
J gene: TRBJ1-1
D gene: .
V gene: TRBV2

CDR3 protein: ASSPGQGNGYT
clone size: .
J gene: TRBJ1-2
D gene: TRBD1
V gene: TRBV18

CDR3 protein: ASSLDGTGNSGELF
clone size: .
J gene: TRBJ2-2
D gene: TRBD1
V gene: TRBV11-3

CDR3 protein: ASSPGTGWNIQY
clone size: .
J gene: TRBJ2-4
D gene: .
V gene: TRBV7-2

CDR3 protein: ASRSGTGASRETQY
clone size: few
J gene: TRBJ2-5
D gene: TRBD1
V gene: TRBV7-6

CDR3 protein: SGIRQGGTEAF
clone size: .
J gene: TRBJ1-1
D gene: TRBD1
V gene: TRBV29-1

CDR3 protein: ASSLGTGQETQY
clone size: .
J gene: TRBJ2-5
D gene: TRBD1
V gene: TRBV5-1